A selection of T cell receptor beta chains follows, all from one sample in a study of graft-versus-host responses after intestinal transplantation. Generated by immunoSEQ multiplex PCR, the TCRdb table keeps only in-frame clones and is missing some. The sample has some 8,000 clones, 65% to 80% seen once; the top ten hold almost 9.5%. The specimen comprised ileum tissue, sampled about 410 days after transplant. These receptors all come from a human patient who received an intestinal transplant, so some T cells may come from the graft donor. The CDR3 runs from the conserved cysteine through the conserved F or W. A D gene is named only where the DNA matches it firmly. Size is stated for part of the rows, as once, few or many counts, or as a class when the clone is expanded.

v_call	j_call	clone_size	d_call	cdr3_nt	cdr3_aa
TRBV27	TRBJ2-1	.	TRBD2	TGTGCCAGCAGTTCAGGGACTAGCGGGAGTAATGAGCAGTTCTTC	CASSSGTSGSNEQFF
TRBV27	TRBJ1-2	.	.	TGTGCCAGCAGTTTAGAGGGGGGCTGGGGTGGCTACACCTTC	CASSLEGGWGGYTF
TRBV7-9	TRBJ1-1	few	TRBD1	TGTGCCAGCAGCTTAGACAGGGGAACTGAAGCTTTCTTT	CASSLDRGTEAFF
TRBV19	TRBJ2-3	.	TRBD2	TGTGCCAGTAGTGTTAGCGGGAGTCATAGCACAGATACGCAGTATTTT	CASSVSGSHSTDTQYF
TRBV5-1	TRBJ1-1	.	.	TGCGCCAGCAGCTTGGTTCGGGACAAAAACACTGAAGCTTTCTTT	CASSLVRDKNTEAFF
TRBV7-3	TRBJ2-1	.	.	TGTGCCACGGAGCCCCCCGTATACAATGAGCAGTTCTTC	CATEPPVYNEQFF
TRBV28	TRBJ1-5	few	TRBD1	TGTGCCAGCAGTTTACCCCTGACAGGGAATCAGCCCCAGCATTTT	CASSLPLTGNQPQHF
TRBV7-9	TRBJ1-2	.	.	TGTGCCAGCAGCCCAATTACCGCGGGCAGACCTAACTATGGCTACACCTTC	CASSPITAGRPNYGYTF
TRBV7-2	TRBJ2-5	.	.	TGTGCCAGCAGCTTAGGAGGGGGACCTCAAGAGACCCAGTACTTC	CASSLGGGPQETQYF
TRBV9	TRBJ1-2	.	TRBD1	TGTGCCAGCAGCCCGACAGGGTTTGTCGAGTACTATGGCTACACCTTC	CASSPTGFVEYYGYTF
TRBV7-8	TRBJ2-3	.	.	TGTGCCAGCAGCTTAGCTAGCACAGATACGCAGTATTTT	CASSLASTDTQYF
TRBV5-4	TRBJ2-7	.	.	TGTGCCAGCAGCCAAGAGGAGGGGGGCCCCTACGAGCAGTACTTC	CASSQEEGGPYEQYF
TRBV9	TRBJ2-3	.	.	TGTGCCAGCAGTACCACGGCAGGGAACAGAGATACGCAGTATTTT	CASSTTAGNRDTQYF